This T cell receptor beta chain appears in the sequencing data of a study of blood T cell repertoires in COVID-19. At the level of the study: Donors in the United States, Italy and Spain gave samples during acute or convalescent COVID-19. T cells, B-cell-depleted T cells, or PBMCs supplied cDNA or gDNA.

Profiling relied on immunoSEQ multiplex PCR, and the TCRdb table lists in-frame clones only, not all of them. The table includes hundreds of thousands of clones, around 87% detected once. Allocation to cohorts depended on clinical history reported by the participants. Symptom resolution, clearance, or two negative PCRs marked the recovered donors of Cohort 3. After removal of 5 bases from V and 4 bases from J, the junction contained 8 bases not matched to a gene. This CDR3 contains 15 residues. Germline V CDR1 and CDR2: LNHDA, SQIVND (reference sequence). Sequenced material: PBMCs or T cells enriched from blood (not recorded which). This receptor was identified in a man between 25 and 39 years old who had recovered from COVID-19. The rearrangement joins TRBV19 to TRBJ2-5; 9 bases fit TRBD1. As DNA, the CDR3 is TGTGCCAGTAGTTCACAGGGGGCTGTGGGAGAGACCCAGTACTTC. Translating gives CASSSQGAVGETQYF.